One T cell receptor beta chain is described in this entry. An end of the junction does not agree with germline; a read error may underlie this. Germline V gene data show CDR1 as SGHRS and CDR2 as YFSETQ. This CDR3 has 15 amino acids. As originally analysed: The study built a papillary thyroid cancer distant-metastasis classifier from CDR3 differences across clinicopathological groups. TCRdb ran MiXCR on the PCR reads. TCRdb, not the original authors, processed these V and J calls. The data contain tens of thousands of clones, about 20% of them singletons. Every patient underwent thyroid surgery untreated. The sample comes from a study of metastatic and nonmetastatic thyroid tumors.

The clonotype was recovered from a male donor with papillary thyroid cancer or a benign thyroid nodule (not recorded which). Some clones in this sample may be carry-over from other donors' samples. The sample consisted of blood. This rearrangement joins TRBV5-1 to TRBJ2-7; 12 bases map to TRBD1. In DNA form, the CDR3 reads TGCGTCAGCATCCGGGCCGGGACAGGGGGCCACGAGCAGTACTTC. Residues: CVSIRAGTGGHEQYF.